The TCR beta chain under discussion was sequenced for a study of OX40 agonist ivuxolimab in advanced cancers. The germline V gene has CDR1 MDHEN and CDR2 SYDVKM. The length of the CDR3 is 15 residues. Between the trimmed V and J ends, which lost 3 bases and 1 base, there was a span of 10 bases. Some clones are missing from TCRdb's copy, which holds only in-frame ones; the method was immunoSEQ multiplex PCR. The sample yields more than 25,000 clones, around nine tenths seen once. Enrollment shut out patients with autoimmune disease history or systemic immunosuppression. Overall study findings and caveats: The mean number of expanded clones was higher in CD8+ T cells than in CD4+. CD4+ and CD8+ blood T cells expanded clonally by week 6 at 0.1 to 3.0 mg/kg.

As for this clone: The antigen is not known.

The receptor was isolated from an adult with an advanced solid tumor such as melanoma, head and neck, liver or kidney cancer. The chain uses TRBV28 and TRBJ1-5; tentative D call: TRBD1 (5 bases). The sequenced sample was CD4+ or CD8+ T cells sorted from blood, obtained in a trial of the OX40 agonist ivuxolimab. CDR3 bases: TGTGCCAGCAGTTTCGAAGGGGCGAGCAATCAGCCCCAGCATTTT. Protein product: CASSFEGASNQPQHF.